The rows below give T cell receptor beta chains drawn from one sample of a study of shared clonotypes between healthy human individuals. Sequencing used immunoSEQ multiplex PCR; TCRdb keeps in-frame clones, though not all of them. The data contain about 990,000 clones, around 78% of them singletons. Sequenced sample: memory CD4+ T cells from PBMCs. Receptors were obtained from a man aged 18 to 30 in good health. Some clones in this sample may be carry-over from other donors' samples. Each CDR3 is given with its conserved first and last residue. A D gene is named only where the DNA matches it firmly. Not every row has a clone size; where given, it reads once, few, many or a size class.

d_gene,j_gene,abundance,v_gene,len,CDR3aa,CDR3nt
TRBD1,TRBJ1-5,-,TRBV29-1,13,CSVDPDRGGPQHF,TGCAGCGTTGACCCCGACAGGGGGGGGCCCCAGCATTTT
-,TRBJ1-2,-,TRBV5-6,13,CASSPWSNYGYTF,TGTGCCAGCAGCCCCTGGAGTAACTATGGCTACACCTTC
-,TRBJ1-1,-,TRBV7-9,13,CASTRVGVTEAFF,TGTGCCAGCACCCGCGTAGGAGTCACTGAAGCTTTCTTT
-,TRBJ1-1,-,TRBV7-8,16,CASSLAVGAGRTEAFF,TGTGCCAGCAGCTTAGCGGTGGGGGCAGGGCGTACTGAAGCTTTCTTT
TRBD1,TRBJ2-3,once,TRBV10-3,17,CASRQGAERVSADTQYF,TGTGCCAGTCGACAGGGGGCCGAAAGGGTATCGGCAGATACGCAGTATTTT
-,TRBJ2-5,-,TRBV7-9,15,CASSRWTTVEETQYF,TGTGCCAGCAGCCGATGGACTACGGTGGAGGAGACCCAGTACTTC
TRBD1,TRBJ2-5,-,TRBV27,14,CASWPGTGQETQYF,TGTGCTAGCTGGCCCGGGACAGGGCAAGAGACCCAGTACTTC
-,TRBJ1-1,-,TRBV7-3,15,CASSLEGGINTEAFF,TGTGCCAGCAGCTTAGAGGGGGGGATAAACACTGAAGCTTTCTTT
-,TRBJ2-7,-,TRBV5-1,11,CASSGPYEQYF,TGCGCCAGCAGCGGCCCCTACGAGCAGTACTTC
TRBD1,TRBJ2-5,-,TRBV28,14,CASSWTGGGETQYF,TGTGCCAGCAGTTGGACAGGGGGCGGAGAGACCCAGTACTTC
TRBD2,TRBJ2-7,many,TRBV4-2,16,CASSQRLAEPSYEQYF,TGTGCCAGCAGCCAACGACTAGCGGAGCCTTCCTACGAGCAGTACTTC
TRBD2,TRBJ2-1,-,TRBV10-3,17,CAISEGSGRAVGHEQFF,TGTGCCATCAGTGAGGGTAGCGGGAGGGCCGTGGGTCATGAGCAGTTCTTC
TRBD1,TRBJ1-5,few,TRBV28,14,CASSLTGFAQPQHF,TGTGCCAGCAGTCTGACAGGGTTTGCGCAGCCCCAGCATTTT
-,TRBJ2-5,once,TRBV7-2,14,CASSLVSGQETQYF,TGTGCCAGCAGCTTAGTATCGGGCCAAGAGACCCAGTACTTC
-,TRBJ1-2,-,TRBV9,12,CASSATDYGYTF,TGTGCCAGCAGCGCGACGGATTATGGCTACACCTTC
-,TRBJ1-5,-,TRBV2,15,CASSEAGRGNQPQHF,TGTGCCAGCAGTGAAGCGGGCAGGGGCAATCAGCCCCAGCATTTT
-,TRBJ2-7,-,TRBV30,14,CAWNPGGVFYEQYF,TGTGCCTGGAACCCGGGCGGAGTATTCTACGAGCAGTACTTC
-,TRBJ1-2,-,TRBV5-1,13,CASSLQMRDGYTF,TGCGCCAGCAGCTTACAAATGCGAGACGGCTACACCTTC
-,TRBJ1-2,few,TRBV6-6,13,CASSFRDLRGYTF,TGTGCCAGCAGTTTTCGGGACCTTCGCGGCTACACCTTC
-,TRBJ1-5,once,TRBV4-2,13,CASSQDWAQPQHF,TGTGCCAGCAGCCAAGATTGGGCACAGCCCCAGCATTTT
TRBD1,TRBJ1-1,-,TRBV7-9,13,CASSVTGGTEAFF,TGTGCCAGCAGCGTGACAGGGGGGACTGAAGCTTTCTTT
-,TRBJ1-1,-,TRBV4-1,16,CASSHMGRGRNTEAFF,TGCGCCAGCAGCCATATGGGCAGGGGCCGAAACACTGAAGCTTTCTTT
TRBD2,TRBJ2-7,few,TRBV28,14,CASASGGSSYEQYF,TGTGCCAGCGCTAGCGGGGGGAGCTCCTACGAGCAGTACTTC
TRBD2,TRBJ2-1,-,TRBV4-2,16,CASSQAPGLAGNEQFF,TGTGCCAGCAGCCAAGCACCGGGACTAGCCGGCAATGAGCAGTTCTTC
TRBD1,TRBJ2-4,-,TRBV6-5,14,CASSYRDRGRSLYF,TGTGCCAGCAGTTACCGGGACAGGGGGCGATCGCTGTACTTC
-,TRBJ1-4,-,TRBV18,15,CASSPGTLPNEKLFF,TGTGCCAGCTCACCCGGAACCCTACCGAATGAAAAACTGTTTTTT
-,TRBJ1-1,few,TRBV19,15,CASSIWTAQPSEAFF,TGTGCCAGTAGTATATGGACGGCTCAACCTTCGGAAGCTTTCTTT
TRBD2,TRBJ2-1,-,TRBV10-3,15,CAISESNSGGPEQFF,TGTGCCATCAGTGAGTCGAATAGCGGGGGGCCGGAGCAGTTCTTC
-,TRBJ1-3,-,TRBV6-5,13,CASRRGSGNTIYF,TGTGCCAGCCGGCGAGGCTCTGGAAACACCATATATTTT
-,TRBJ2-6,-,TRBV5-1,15,CASSLTLAGANVLTF,TGCGCCAGCAGCCTAACGCTGGCTGGGGCCAACGTCCTGACTTTC
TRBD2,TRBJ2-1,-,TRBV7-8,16,CASSSGSGKGSNEQFF,TGTGCCAGCAGCTCAGGTAGCGGGAAAGGTAGCAATGAGCAGTTCTTC
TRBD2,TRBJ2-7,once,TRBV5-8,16,CASSLGLAGGSYEQYF,TGTGCCAGCAGCTTGGGTCTAGCGGGAGGTTCCTACGAGCAGTACTTC
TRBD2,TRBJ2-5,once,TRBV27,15,CATGGWQDGLETQYF,TGTGCCACGGGGGGTTGGCAGGACGGTTTAGAGACCCAGTACTTC
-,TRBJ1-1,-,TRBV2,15,CASSLNGRGNTEAFF,TGTGCCAGCAGCCTAAATGGACGAGGGAACACTGAAGCTTTCTTT
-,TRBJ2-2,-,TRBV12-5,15,CASGLVSGTVGELFF,TGTGCTAGTGGTTTGGTATCGGGAACAGTCGGGGAGCTGTTTTTT
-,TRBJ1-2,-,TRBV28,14,CATKSLRWDYGYTF,TGTGCCACCAAGAGCCTTCGGTGGGACTATGGCTACACCTTC
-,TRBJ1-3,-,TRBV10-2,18,CASSARLASLSSGNTIYF,TGCGCCAGCAGTGCGAGACTGGCCTCCCTCAGCTCTGGAAACACCATATATTTT
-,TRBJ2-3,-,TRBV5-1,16,CASSSQWGIPTDTQYF,TGCGCCAGCAGCTCGCAGTGGGGGATCCCCACAGATACGCAGTATTTT
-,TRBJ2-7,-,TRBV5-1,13,CASSQPPGYEQYF,TGCGCCAGCAGTCAACCCCCGGGCTACGAGCAGTACTTC
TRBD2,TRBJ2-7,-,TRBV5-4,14,CASSSGLAGPEQYF,TGTGCCAGCAGCTCCGGACTAGCGGGACCCGAGCAGTACTTC
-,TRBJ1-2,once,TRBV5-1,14,CASSLDGGESGYTF,TGCGCCAGCAGCTTGGATGGAGGGGAGAGTGGCTACACCTTC
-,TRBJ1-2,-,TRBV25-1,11,CASSRGEGYTF,TGTGCCAGCTCTCGCGGAGAGGGCTACACCTTC
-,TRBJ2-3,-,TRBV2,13,CASVVTSTDTQYF,TGTGCCAGCGTAGTTACTAGCACAGATACGCAGTATTTT
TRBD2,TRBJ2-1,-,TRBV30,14,CAWSLLAGYNEQFF,TGTGCCTGGAGTCTACTAGCGGGATACAATGAGCAGTTCTTC
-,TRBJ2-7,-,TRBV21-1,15,CASSKCTGGGYEQYF,TGTGCCAGCAGCAAATGCACAGGGGGTGGATACGAGCAGTACTTC
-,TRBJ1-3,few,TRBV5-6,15,CASSLTGNSGNTIYF,TGTGCCAGCAGCTTGACCGGGAACTCTGGAAACACCATATATTTT
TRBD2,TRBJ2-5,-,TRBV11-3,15,CASSPGLAGGETQYF,TGTGCCAGCAGCCCGGGACTAGCGGGCGGGGAGACCCAGTACTTC
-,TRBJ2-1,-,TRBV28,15,CASGPSDASYNEQFF,TGTGCCAGCGGACCTAGCGACGCATCCTACAATGAGCAGTTCTTC
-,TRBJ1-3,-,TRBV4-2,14,CASSRHWEVDTIYF,TGTGCCAGCAGCCGTCACTGGGAGGTGGACACCATATATTTT
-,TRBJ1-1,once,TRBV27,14,CASSFGGTNTEAFF,TGTGCCAGCAGTTTCGGGGGGACGAACACTGAAGCTTTCTTT